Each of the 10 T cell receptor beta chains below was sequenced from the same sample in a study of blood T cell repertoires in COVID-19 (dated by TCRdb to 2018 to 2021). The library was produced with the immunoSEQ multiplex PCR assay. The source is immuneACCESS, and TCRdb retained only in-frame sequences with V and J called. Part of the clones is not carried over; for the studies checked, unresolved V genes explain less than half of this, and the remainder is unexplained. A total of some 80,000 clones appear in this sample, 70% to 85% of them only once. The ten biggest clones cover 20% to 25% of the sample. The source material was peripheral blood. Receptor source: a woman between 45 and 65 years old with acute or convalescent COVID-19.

The DNA for the CDR3 is TGTGCCAGCCGTCATAGCTCGGGTACCGGGGAGCTGTTTTTT. It codes for CASRHSSGTGELFF. The gene calls are TRBV6-5 and TRBJ2-2; D remains ambiguous. Trimming took 8 bases from V and 5 from J, leaving 15 bases between them. CDR1 is MNHEY, CDR2 SVGAGI, per germline. CDR3 length: 14 residues.

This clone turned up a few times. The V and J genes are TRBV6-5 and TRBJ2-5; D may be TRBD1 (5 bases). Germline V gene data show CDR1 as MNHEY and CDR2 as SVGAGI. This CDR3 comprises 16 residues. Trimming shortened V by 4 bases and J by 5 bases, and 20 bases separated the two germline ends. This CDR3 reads CASSSTDIKGLETQYF. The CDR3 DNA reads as TGTGCCAGCAGTTCCACGGACATTAAAGGGTTGGAGACCCAGTACTTC.

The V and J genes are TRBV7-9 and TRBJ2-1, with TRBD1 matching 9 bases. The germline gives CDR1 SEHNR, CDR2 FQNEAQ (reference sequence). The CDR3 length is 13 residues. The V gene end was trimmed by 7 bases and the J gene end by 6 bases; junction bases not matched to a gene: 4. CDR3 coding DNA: TGTGCCAGCATCGGGACAGGGATCAATGAGCAGTTCTTC. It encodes CASIGTGINEQFF.

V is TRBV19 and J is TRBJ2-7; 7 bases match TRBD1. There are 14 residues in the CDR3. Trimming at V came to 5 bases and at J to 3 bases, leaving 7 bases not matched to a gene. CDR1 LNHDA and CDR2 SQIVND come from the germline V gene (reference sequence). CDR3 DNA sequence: TGTGCCAGTAGTCCGGGACAGTCTCACTACGAGCAGTACTTC. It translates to CASSPGQSHYEQYF.

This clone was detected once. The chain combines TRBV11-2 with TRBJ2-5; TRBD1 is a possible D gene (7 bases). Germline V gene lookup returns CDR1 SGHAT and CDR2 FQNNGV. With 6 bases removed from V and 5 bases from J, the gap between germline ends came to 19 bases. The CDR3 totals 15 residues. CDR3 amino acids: CASSRQGLRGETQYF. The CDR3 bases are TGTGCCAGCAGTAGACAGGGTCTTCGGGGGGAGACCCAGTACTTC.

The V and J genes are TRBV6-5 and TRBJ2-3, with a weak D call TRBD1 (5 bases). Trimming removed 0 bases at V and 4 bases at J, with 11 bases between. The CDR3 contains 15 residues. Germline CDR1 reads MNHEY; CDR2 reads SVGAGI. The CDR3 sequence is CASSYSLVGPDTQYF. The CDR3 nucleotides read TGTGCCAGCAGTTACTCCTTAGTGGGGCCAGATACGCAGTATTTT.

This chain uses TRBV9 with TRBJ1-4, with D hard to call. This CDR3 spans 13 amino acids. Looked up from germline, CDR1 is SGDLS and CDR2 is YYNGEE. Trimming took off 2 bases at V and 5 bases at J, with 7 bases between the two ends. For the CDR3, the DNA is TGTGCCAGCAGCGTTAGAAGCAATGAAAAACTGTTTTTT. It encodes CASSVRSNEKLFF.

The CDR3 region has the DNA TGTGCCAGCAGCTTTTCCTCGCCTAATAATTCACCCCTCCACTTT. It translates to CASSFSSPNNSPLHF. The chain recombines TRBV7-2 with TRBJ1-6; no firm D call. V dropped 3 bases and J dropped 5 bases, with 11 bases sitting between them. Germline V gene lookup returns CDR1 SGHTA and CDR2 FQGNSA. This CDR3 has 15 amino acids.

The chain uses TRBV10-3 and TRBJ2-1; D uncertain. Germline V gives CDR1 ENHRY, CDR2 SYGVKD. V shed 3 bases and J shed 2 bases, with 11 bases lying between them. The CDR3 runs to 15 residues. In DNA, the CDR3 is TGTGCCATCAGTGACCCCCAACAACCCTACAATGAGCAGTTCTTC. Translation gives CAISDPQQPYNEQFF.

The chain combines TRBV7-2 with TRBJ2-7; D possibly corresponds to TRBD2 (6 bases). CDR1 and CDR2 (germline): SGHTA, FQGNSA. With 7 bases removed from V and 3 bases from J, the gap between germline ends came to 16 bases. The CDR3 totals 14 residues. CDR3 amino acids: CASTQDGGRYEQYF. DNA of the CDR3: TGTGCCAGCACCCAAGACGGGGGTCGCTACGAGCAGTACTTC.